The rows below give T cell receptor beta chains drawn from one sample of a study of blood T cells in healthy people across ages. TCRdb independently ran MiXCR on the 5' RACE reads; one entry per CDR3 protein. The sample holds nearly 1 million distinct CDR3 sequences; just over 50% are singletons and the top ten take 20% to 25%. Sequenced: blood. Receptor source: a woman in her sixties in good health. Each CDR3 is given with its conserved first and last residue. The D gene is left open where the match is weak. The size of a clone is reported for some rows only, either as once, few or many, or as a class for expanded clones.

CDR3 protein | CDR3 DNA | clone size | V gene | D gene | J gene
CASSTPSEGYEQYF | TGTGCCAGCAGTACCCCGAGCGAGGGCTACGAGCAGTACTTC | . | TRBV6-2/TRBV6-3 | . | TRBJ2-7
CASSLQEPSSNEQFF | TGTGCCAGCAGTTTACAGGAGCCTTCTTCCAATGAGCAGTTCTTC | . | TRBV28 | . | TRBJ2-1
CATKSGSSDTQYF | TGTGCCACCAAAAGCGGGAGTTCAGATACGCAGTATTTT | . | TRBV2 | TRBD2 | TRBJ2-3
CASSLNWGQGAKNEQYF | TGCGCCAGCAGCCTAAATTGGGGACAGGGGGCGAAAAATGAGCAGTACTTC | . | TRBV4-1 | TRBD1 | TRBJ2-5
CATSRGAAWEQYF | TGTGCCACCAGCAGAGGGGCTGCTTGGGAGCAGTACTTC | . | TRBV15 | . | TRBJ2-5
CASRDGDWSSSEQYF | TGTGCCAGCAGGGACGGGGACTGGTCGTCTAGCGAGCAGTACTTC | . | TRBV6-2/TRBV6-3 | . | TRBJ2-7
CSAGISNRVPYEQYF | TGCAGTGCTGGGATCAGTAACAGGGTTCCCTACGAGCAGTACTTC | once | TRBV20-1 | . | TRBJ2-7
CASSPGLAGSRTDTQYF | TGTGCCAGTAGCCCAGGACTAGCGGGAAGTCGGACAGATACGCAGTATTTT | . | TRBV19 | TRBD2 | TRBJ2-3
CASSVPGQGENTEAFF | TGTGCCAGCAGTGTCCCGGGACAGGGGGAGAACACTGAAGCTTTCTTT | once | TRBV28 | TRBD1 | TRBJ1-1
CASSANRAKGILKETQYF | TGTGCCAGCAGCGCCAACAGGGCAAAGGGGATTTTAAAAGAGACCCAGTACTTC | . | TRBV7-7 | . | TRBJ2-5
CASMDSALPDTQYF | TGTGCCAGCATGGACAGCGCCCTTCCAGATACGCAGTATTTT | few | TRBV7-9 | . | TRBJ2-3
CASSLRTSGSEQYF | TGTGCCAGCAGCCTAAGGACTAGCGGGAGCGAGCAGTACTTC | . | TRBV3-1 | TRBD2 | TRBJ2-7
CSARDLVNKAGAYEQYF | TGCAGTGCTAGAGATCTTGTCAACAAAGCGGGAGCTTACGAGCAGTACTTC | . | TRBV20-1 | TRBD2 | TRBJ2-7
CASRLWTRLTDTQYF | TGCGCCAGCAGGTTGTGGACTAGGCTCACAGATACGCAGTATTTT | few | TRBV5-1 | TRBD2 | TRBJ2-3
CSARDQGGSPDTQYF | TGCAGTGCTAGAGATCAAGGCGGGAGCCCAGATACGCAGTATTTT | . | TRBV20-1 | TRBD2 | TRBJ2-3
CAGSLGLAGNNEQFF | TGTGCCGGCAGCTTGGGACTAGCGGGTAACAATGAGCAGTTCTTC | . | TRBV7-3 | TRBD2 | TRBJ2-1
CASSHALGLARAYEQYF | TGCGCCAGCAGCCACGCCTTAGGACTAGCCCGCGCTTACGAGCAGTACTTC | few | TRBV4-3 | TRBD2 | TRBJ2-7
CSASPGLNYNEQFF | TGCAGTGCTAGCCCGGGACTCAACTACAATGAGCAGTTCTTC | . | TRBV20-1 | . | TRBJ2-1
CASSRDRGSYNEQYF | TGTGCCAGCAGTCGGGACAGGGGTTCCTACAATGAGCAGTACTTC | . | TRBV2 | TRBD1 | TRBJ2-7
CSARTGHFNSPLHF | TGCAGTGCTAGAACAGGACATTTTAATTCACCCCTCCACTTT | few | TRBV20-1 | . | TRBJ1-6
CSVEFSGDQDTQYF | TGCAGCGTTGAATTCAGCGGGGATCAAGATACGCAGTATTTT | . | TRBV29-1 | TRBD2 | TRBJ2-3
CASSLGMGDNEQFF | TGTGCCAGCAGCTTAGGGATGGGGGACAATGAGCAGTTCTTC | many | TRBV7-3 | . | TRBJ2-1